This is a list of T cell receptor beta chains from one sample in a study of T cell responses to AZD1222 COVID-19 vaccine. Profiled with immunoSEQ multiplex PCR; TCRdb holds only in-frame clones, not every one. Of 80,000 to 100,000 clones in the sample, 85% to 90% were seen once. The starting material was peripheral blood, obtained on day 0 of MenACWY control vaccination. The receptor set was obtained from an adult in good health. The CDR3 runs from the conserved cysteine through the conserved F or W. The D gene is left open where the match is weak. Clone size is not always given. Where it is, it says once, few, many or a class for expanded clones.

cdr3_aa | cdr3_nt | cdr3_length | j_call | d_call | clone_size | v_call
CASSPSPGAYEQYF | TGTGCCAGCTCACCAAGTCCGGGTGCCTACGAGCAGTACTTC | 14 | TRBJ2-7 | - | once | TRBV18
CSVEGVDYEQYF | TGCAGCGTTGAGGGGGTCGACTACGAGCAGTACTTC | 12 | TRBJ2-7 | - | - | TRBV29-1
CASSVDGTGAYEQYF | TGCGCCAGCAGTGTTGATGGGACAGGTGCCTACGAGCAGTACTTC | 15 | TRBJ2-7 | TRBD1 | - | TRBV5-1
CASAPGGGRGVSSQHF | TGTGCTAGTGCCCCTGGAGGGGGGCGCGGGGTTAGTTCCCAGCATTTT | 16 | TRBJ1-5 | - | - | TRBV12-5
CASSKGPGQGAHEQFF | TGTGCCAGCAGCAAAGGCCCGGGACAGGGGGCTCATGAGCAGTTCTTC | 16 | TRBJ2-1 | - | - | TRBV21-1
CASSLGGVSSYEQYF | TGTGCCAGCAGCTTGGGCGGGGTGAGCTCCTACGAGCAGTACTTC | 15 | TRBJ2-7 | - | - | TRBV7-8
CASTLMGTGGSPLHF | TGTGCCAGCACTCTTATGGGGACAGGGGGTTCACCCCTCCACTTT | 15 | TRBJ1-6 | TRBD1 | - | TRBV28
CASSEDRAAKNIQYF | TGTGCCAGCAGCGAAGACAGGGCTGCCAAAAACATTCAGTACTTC | 15 | TRBJ2-4 | TRBD1 | - | TRBV5-6
CASSFPGNTEAFF | TGTGCCAGCAGTTTTCCAGGGAACACTGAAGCTTTCTTT | 13 | TRBJ1-1 | - | - | TRBV28
CASSPGPLRPQHF | TGTGCCAGTAGTCCCGGGCCCCTCCGGCCCCAGCATTTT | 13 | TRBJ1-5 | - | - | TRBV19
CASSLAKTGTGVSYNEQFF | TGTGCCAGCAGCTTGGCCAAAACCGGGACAGGGGTCTCCTACAATGAGCAGTTCTTC | 19 | TRBJ2-1 | TRBD1 | - | TRBV5-8
CASSLGGPGGRNNEQFF | TGTGCCAGCAGCTTAGGGGGTCCGGGGGGCCGTAACAATGAGCAGTTCTTC | 17 | TRBJ2-1 | - | - | TRBV7-6
CASSLLSGNQPQHF | TGTGCCAGCAGTTTGCTGTCTGGCAATCAGCCCCAGCATTTT | 14 | TRBJ1-5 | - | - | TRBV27
CASRAGLAGPQETQYF | TGTGCCAGTAGGGCGGGACTAGCGGGGCCCCAAGAGACCCAGTACTTC | 16 | TRBJ2-5 | TRBD2 | - | TRBV19
CASSSGDRSGEAFF | TGTGCCAGCAGCTCCGGGGACAGGTCGGGTGAAGCTTTCTTT | 14 | TRBJ1-1 | TRBD1 | - | TRBV9
CASCVRSEAFF | TGTGCCTCCTGCGTCCGGTCTGAAGCTTTCTTT | 11 | TRBJ1-1 | - | - | TRBV27
CSVSDRGLFDGYTF | TGCAGCGTTAGCGACAGGGGGTTGTTCGATGGCTACACCTTC | 14 | TRBJ1-2 | TRBD1 | - | TRBV29-1
CASQLAKNIQYF | TGTGCCAGCCAGTTAGCCAAAAACATTCAGTACTTC | 12 | TRBJ2-4 | - | once | TRBV6-5
CSVVGTGHGYTF | TGCAGCGTTGTTGGGACAGGGCATGGCTACACCTTC | 12 | TRBJ1-2 | TRBD1 | - | TRBV29-1
CASSVTGDLQPQHF | TGTGCCAGCAGCGTGACAGGGGATCTTCAGCCCCAGCATTTT | 14 | TRBJ1-5 | TRBD1 | - | TRBV9
CARTQRQKRGTDTQYF | TGTGCCAGAACACAACGACAGAAAAGGGGGACAGATACGCAGTATTTT | 16 | TRBJ2-3 | - | - | TRBV30
CASSLNRLTTEAFF | TGTGCCAGCAGCTTAAACAGATTGACCACTGAAGCTTTCTTT | 14 | TRBJ1-1 | - | - | TRBV7-2
CASSLDRGLYQPQHF | TGTGCCAGCAGCTTGGACAGGGGGTTATATCAGCCCCAGCATTTT | 15 | TRBJ1-5 | TRBD1 | once | TRBV7-2
CASSISSGGWDSNQPQHF | TGTGCCAGTAGTATAAGCTCCGGGGGCTGGGATAGCAATCAGCCCCAGCATTTT | 18 | TRBJ1-5 | - | - | TRBV19
CASSGASNQPQHF | TGTGCCAGCTCGGGGGCAAGCAATCAGCCCCAGCATTTT | 13 | TRBJ1-5 | - | - | TRBV12-3/TRBV12-4
CASSLALSDRDEQFF | TGCGCCAGCAGCTTGGCTTTGTCAGATCGGGATGAGCAGTTCTTC | 15 | TRBJ2-1 | - | once | TRBV5-1
CASSIAGRLNSPLHF | TGTGCCAGTAGTATAGCCGGGAGGCTAAATTCACCCCTCCACTTT | 15 | TRBJ1-6 | - | - | TRBV19
CASSPWTGEDTQYF | TGTGCCAGCTCACCATGGACAGGGGAGGATACGCAGTATTTT | 14 | TRBJ2-3 | TRBD1 | - | TRBV18
CASNYGQGVTAFF | TGTGCCAGTAACTACGGACAGGGGGTGACGGCTTTCTTT | 13 | TRBJ1-1 | TRBD1 | - | TRBV19
CASSQPSGVGDTEAFF | TGTGCCAGCAGCCAGCCCTCGGGGGTGGGGGACACTGAAGCTTTCTTT | 16 | TRBJ1-1 | - | - | TRBV7-9
CASSFESGIATGELFF | TGCGCCAGCAGCTTTGAGTCCGGGATAGCAACCGGGGAGCTGTTTTTT | 16 | TRBJ2-2 | - | - | TRBV5-1
CASRQTGFRNEKLFF | TGTGCCAGCAGACAAACAGGCTTTAGAAATGAAAAACTGTTTTTT | 15 | TRBJ1-4 | - | - | TRBV3-1/TRBV3-2
CASSQELLAPPQYF | TGTGCCAGCAGTCAGGAACTACTCGCTCCCCCGCAGTATTTT | 14 | TRBJ2-3 | - | once | TRBV2
CASSRDTDYEQYF | TGTGCCAGCAGCCGGGACACCGACTACGAGCAGTACTTC | 13 | TRBJ2-7 | - | - | TRBV6-2/TRBV6-3
CASRLAGYYEQYF | TGCGCCAGCAGATTGGCCGGATACTACGAGCAGTACTTC | 13 | TRBJ2-7 | - | - | TRBV5-1
CASSARSIDEKLFF | TGTGCCAGCAGTGCACGGTCCATCGATGAAAAACTGTTTTTT | 14 | TRBJ1-4 | - | - | TRBV11-3
CASSLVLGRAANSPLHF | TGTGCCAGCAGCTTAGTTCTCGGACGGGCGGCGAATTCACCCCTCCACTTT | 17 | TRBJ1-6 | - | - | TRBV7-2
CASSLDPGFSGQPQHF | TGCGCCAGCAGCTTGGACCCAGGGTTCAGCGGTCAGCCCCAGCATTTT | 16 | TRBJ1-5 | - | - | TRBV5-1
CASSESVGGPTGELFF | TGCGCCAGCAGTGAGTCGGTGGGGGGGCCCACCGGGGAGCTGTTTTTT | 16 | TRBJ2-2 | - | - | TRBV10-2
CAIRYSGAGGDNEQFF | TGTGCCATCAGATACTCGGGAGCGGGGGGAGACAATGAGCAGTTCTTC | 16 | TRBJ2-1 | TRBD2 | - | TRBV10-3
CARNRVGEKLFF | TGTGCCAGAAACAGGGTGGGAGAAAAACTGTTTTTT | 12 | TRBJ1-4 | - | - | TRBV5-3
CASSPASAGGSNGYTF | TGCGCCAGCAGCCCAGCATCGGCAGGGGGTAGTAATGGCTACACCTTC | 16 | TRBJ1-2 | TRBD1 | - | TRBV4-3
CAWSRRSTSYEQYF | TGTGCCTGGAGTAGACGGAGTACCTCCTACGAGCAGTACTTC | 14 | TRBJ2-7 | - | - | TRBV30
CASSRTGMGTGELFF | TGTGCCAGCTCAAGGACAGGGATGGGAACCGGGGAGCTGTTTTTT | 15 | TRBJ2-2 | TRBD1 | few | TRBV18
CASSALGQGKTEAFF | TGTGCCAGCAGCGCTCTCGGACAGGGGAAGACTGAAGCTTTCTTT | 15 | TRBJ1-1 | TRBD1 | once | TRBV9
CASSQATETQYF | TGTGCCAGCAGCCAGGCGACAGAGACCCAGTACTTC | 12 | TRBJ2-5 | - | - | TRBV6-5
CASSPGTGFQPQHF | TGTGCCAGCTCACCCGGGACAGGGTTTCAGCCCCAGCATTTT | 14 | TRBJ1-5 | TRBD1 | - | TRBV18
CASSLGLGTGATHSEQFF | TGCGCCAGCAGCTTGGGCCTCGGGACAGGCGCTACCCACAGTGAGCAGTTCTTC | 18 | TRBJ2-1 | TRBD1 | - | TRBV5-1
CASGIGPNSPLHF | TGTGCCAGTGGAATAGGACCTAATTCACCCCTCCACTTT | 13 | TRBJ1-6 | - | - | TRBV19
CSASRLSYNEQFF | TGCAGTGCTAGTCGGCTATCCTACAATGAGCAGTTCTTC | 13 | TRBJ2-1 | - | - | TRBV20-1
CAWGGASGFTGELFF | TGTGCCTGGGGGGGGGCTAGCGGTTTCACCGGGGAGCTGTTTTTT | 15 | TRBJ2-2 | - | - | TRBV30
CASSEPGMNTEAFF | TGTGCCAGCAGTGAACCGGGGATGAACACTGAAGCTTTCTTT | 14 | TRBJ1-1 | - | - | TRBV6-1
CASSLSTGNTEAFF | TGTGCCAGCAGCCTATCCACAGGGAACACTGAAGCTTTCTTT | 14 | TRBJ1-1 | - | - | TRBV3-1/TRBV3-2
CASSLETGSYGYTF | TGTGCCAGCAGCTTGGAGACAGGAAGCTATGGCTACACCTTC | 14 | TRBJ1-2 | - | - | TRBV5-4
CASSQEEGASQPQHF | TGTGCCAGCAGCCAAGAGGAGGGGGCGAGTCAGCCCCAGCATTTT | 15 | TRBJ1-5 | TRBD1 | medium-sized | TRBV4-2
CASSQVQGANGNTIYF | TGCGCCAGCAGCCAAGTTCAGGGGGCGAACGGAAACACCATATATTTT | 16 | TRBJ1-3 | TRBD1 | - | TRBV4-1
CASRRRQASSYNSPLHF | TGTGCCAGCAGGCGTCGACAGGCTAGCTCCTATAATTCACCCCTCCACTTT | 17 | TRBJ1-6 | - | once | TRBV27
CASSLGAGGPADTQYF | TGTGCCAGCAGCTTAGGAGCGGGGGGGCCCGCAGATACGCAGTATTTT | 16 | TRBJ2-3 | TRBD2 | - | TRBV5-4
CASSMKGGNIQYF | TGTGCCAGTAGTATGAAGGGAGGGAACATTCAGTACTTC | 13 | TRBJ2-4 | TRBD2 | - | TRBV19
CASSEAAGDLGSPLHF | TGCGCCAGCAGTGAGGCGGCGGGGGATCTCGGTTCACCCCTCCACTTT | 16 | TRBJ1-6 | - | - | TRBV10-2